The rows below give T cell receptor beta chains drawn from one sample of a study of blood T cell repertoires in COVID-19. This table comes from immunoSEQ multiplex PCR, and its TCRdb copy is limited to in-frame clones, with some not included. The table has around 220,000 clones, roughly 90% seen once. What was sequenced was PBMCs or T cells enriched from blood (not recorded which). The source of these receptors is a man aged 25-45 years who had been exposed to COVID-19. CDR3s include the opening cysteine and the closing phenylalanine or tryptophan. D genes are given only for firm matches. For some rows the clone size is stated as once, few or many, or as a class when expanded; others skip it.

J gene: TRBJ1-2; V gene: TRBV7-9; clone size: NA; D gene: TRBD1; CDR3 protein: CASSFFSGTGARDGYTF; CDR3 DNA: TGTGCCAGCAGCTTTTTTTCCGGGACAGGGGCTCGGGATGGCTACACCTTC
J gene: TRBJ2-5; V gene: TRBV30; clone size: NA; D gene: TRBD2; CDR3 protein: CAYLLAGGRAQYF; CDR3 DNA: TGTGCCTACCTACTAGCGGGGGGGAGAGCCCAGTACTTC
J gene: TRBJ1-2; V gene: TRBV7-6; clone size: NA; D gene: TRBD1; CDR3 protein: CASSPGQGLYGYTF; CDR3 DNA: TGTGCCAGCAGCCCTGGACAGGGTCTCTATGGCTACACCTTC
J gene: TRBJ1-4; V gene: TRBV5-6; clone size: NA; D gene: NA; CDR3 protein: CASSLSRGEEKLFF; CDR3 DNA: TGTGCCAGCAGCTTGAGCAGGGGAGAGGAAAAACTGTTTTTT
J gene: TRBJ1-5; V gene: TRBV6-6; clone size: NA; D gene: TRBD1; CDR3 protein: CASSLGGQGQPQHF; CDR3 DNA: TGTGCCAGCAGCCTAGGGGGACAGGGGCAGCCCCAGCATTTT
J gene: TRBJ1-5; V gene: TRBV19; clone size: NA; D gene: NA; CDR3 protein: CASTFSNQPQHF; CDR3 DNA: TGTGCCAGTACGTTTAGCAATCAGCCCCAGCATTTT
J gene: TRBJ2-2; V gene: TRBV5-1; clone size: NA; D gene: NA; CDR3 protein: CASSNRRDTGELFF; CDR3 DNA: TGCGCCAGCAGCAACCGCAGGGACACCGGGGAGCTGTTTTTT
J gene: TRBJ1-3; V gene: TRBV6-5; clone size: NA; D gene: TRBD1; CDR3 protein: CASSYGTGGGNTIYF; CDR3 DNA: TGTGCCAGCAGTTACGGGACAGGGGGAGGAAACACCATATATTTT
J gene: TRBJ1-2; V gene: TRBV4-1; clone size: NA; D gene: NA; CDR3 protein: CASSQGPKGEYGYTF; CDR3 DNA: TGCGCCAGCAGCCAAGGGCCCAAGGGGGAATATGGCTACACCTTC
J gene: TRBJ1-5; V gene: TRBV6-5; clone size: once; D gene: NA; CDR3 protein: CASSTTGTQPQHF; CDR3 DNA: TGTGCCAGCAGTACCACAGGCACTCAGCCCCAGCATTTT
J gene: TRBJ2-7; V gene: TRBV4-1; clone size: NA; D gene: TRBD1; CDR3 protein: CASSQDLQGADEQYF; CDR3 DNA: TGCGCCAGCAGCCAAGATCTACAGGGGGCGGACGAGCAGTACTTC
J gene: TRBJ1-1; V gene: TRBV11-2; clone size: NA; D gene: NA; CDR3 protein: CASSGGRSTEAFF; CDR3 DNA: TGTGCCAGCAGCGGGGGCAGGAGTACTGAAGCTTTCTTT
J gene: TRBJ1-4; V gene: TRBV20-1; clone size: NA; D gene: NA; CDR3 protein: CSAPNQGKLFF; CDR3 DNA: TGCAGTGCCCCCAACCAGGGGAAACTGTTTTTT
J gene: TRBJ2-3; V gene: TRBV29-1; clone size: NA; D gene: TRBD1; CDR3 protein: CSVLFSSGGQEKVDTQYF; CDR3 DNA: TGCAGCGTTCTCTTCTCTTCCGGCGGACAGGAAAAGGTGGATACGCAGTATTTT
J gene: TRBJ1-2; V gene: TRBV5-1; clone size: once; D gene: TRBD1; CDR3 protein: CASSPGTAMDYGYTF; CDR3 DNA: TGCGCCAGCAGCCCCGGGACAGCTATGGACTATGGCTACACCTTC
J gene: TRBJ2-7; V gene: TRBV23-1; clone size: NA; D gene: NA; CDR3 protein: CASSHSDTVVTYEQYF; CDR3 DNA: TGCGCCAGCAGTCACTCCGACACGGTTGTGACCTACGAGCAGTACTTC
J gene: TRBJ2-1; V gene: TRBV11-1; clone size: NA; D gene: TRBD2; CDR3 protein: CASSGLAGGYEQFF; CDR3 DNA: TGTGCCAGCAGCGGACTAGCGGGGGGTTATGAGCAGTTCTTC
J gene: TRBJ2-7; V gene: TRBV6-5; clone size: NA; D gene: NA; CDR3 protein: CASESSYEQYF; CDR3 DNA: TGTGCCAGCGAGAGCTCCTACGAGCAGTACTTC
J gene: TRBJ1-2; V gene: TRBV4-1; clone size: NA; D gene: NA; CDR3 protein: CASSQDVLAGNYGYTF; CDR3 DNA: TGCGCCAGCAGCCAAGATGTTTTGGCAGGGAACTATGGCTACACCTTC
J gene: TRBJ1-1; V gene: TRBV7-9; clone size: NA; D gene: NA; CDR3 protein: CASSWPRGNGSRAEAFF; CDR3 DNA: TGTGCCAGCAGCTGGCCTAGGGGGAACGGCTCTCGGGCTGAAGCTTTCTTT
J gene: TRBJ1-3; V gene: TRBV7-6; clone size: NA; D gene: NA; CDR3 protein: CASSLAGSGNTIYF; CDR3 DNA: TGTGCCAGCAGCCTCGCGGGCTCTGGAAACACCATATATTTT
J gene: TRBJ1-2; V gene: TRBV7-9; clone size: NA; D gene: NA; CDR3 protein: CASSPIPGGYTF; CDR3 DNA: TGTGCCAGCAGCCCAATTCCAGGAGGCTACACCTTC
J gene: TRBJ2-1; V gene: TRBV9; clone size: once; D gene: NA; CDR3 protein: CASTSAGGGPHEQFF; CDR3 DNA: TGTGCCAGCACCTCGGCTGGGGGGGGGCCCCATGAGCAGTTCTTC
J gene: TRBJ2-1; V gene: TRBV13; clone size: few; D gene: NA; CDR3 protein: CASSPAPTVNEQFF; CDR3 DNA: TGTGCCAGCAGCCCCGCTCCCACGGTCAATGAGCAGTTCTTC
J gene: TRBJ2-3; V gene: TRBV4-1; clone size: NA; D gene: TRBD2; CDR3 protein: CASSQDRRGGPDTQYF; CDR3 DNA: TGCGCCAGCAGCCAAGACCGGCGGGGGGGCCCAGATACGCAGTATTTT
J gene: TRBJ1-2; V gene: TRBV10-1; clone size: NA; D gene: TRBD1; CDR3 protein: CASSETDRTYGYTF; CDR3 DNA: TGCGCCAGCAGTGAGACGGACAGGACCTATGGCTACACCTTC
J gene: TRBJ1-5; V gene: TRBV6-4; clone size: NA; D gene: NA; CDR3 protein: CASSETGSQPQHF; CDR3 DNA: TGTGCCAGCAGTGAAACAGGGAGTCAGCCCCAGCATTTT
J gene: TRBJ2-3; V gene: TRBV4-3; clone size: few; D gene: NA; CDR3 protein: CASSQGEAHVAEFTDTQYF; CDR3 DNA: TGCGCCAGCAGCCAAGGAGAGGCTCACGTGGCAGAATTCACAGATACGCAGTATTTT
J gene: TRBJ1-3; V gene: TRBV6-5; clone size: NA; D gene: NA; CDR3 protein: CASTNQGSSGNTIYF; CDR3 DNA: TGTGCCAGCACGAATCAGGGGTCCTCTGGAAACACCATATATTTT
J gene: TRBJ1-6; V gene: TRBV25-1; clone size: NA; D gene: TRBD1; CDR3 protein: CASSEPPGQGRSPLHF; CDR3 DNA: TGTGCCAGCAGTGAACCTCCGGGACAGGGACGATCACCCCTCCACTTT
J gene: TRBJ1-3; V gene: TRBV11-2; clone size: NA; D gene: NA; CDR3 protein: CASSQQGVYGNTIYF; CDR3 DNA: TGTGCCAGCAGCCAACAGGGAGTATATGGAAACACCATATATTTT
J gene: TRBJ1-5; V gene: TRBV4-1; clone size: once; D gene: NA; CDR3 protein: CASSPGSGGNQPQHF; CDR3 DNA: TGCGCCAGCAGCCCCGGCTCAGGGGGCAATCAGCCCCAGCATTTT
J gene: TRBJ1-6; V gene: TRBV18; clone size: NA; D gene: NA; CDR3 protein: CASSPRTEVNSPLHF; CDR3 DNA: TGTGCCAGCTCACCGCGGACAGAAGTGAATTCACCCCTCCACTTT
J gene: TRBJ1-1; V gene: TRBV19; clone size: NA; D gene: NA; CDR3 protein: CASKFKGQSNTEAFF; CDR3 DNA: TGTGCCAGTAAGTTCAAGGGGCAGTCGAACACTGAAGCTTTCTTT
J gene: TRBJ2-3; V gene: TRBV7-8; clone size: NA; D gene: NA; CDR3 protein: CASSQLGAGGTDTQYF; CDR3 DNA: TGTGCCAGCAGCCAGTTGGGGGCCGGAGGTACAGATACGCAGTATTTT
J gene: TRBJ2-4; V gene: TRBV27; clone size: NA; D gene: TRBD1; CDR3 protein: CASSSTGWGKNIQYF; CDR3 DNA: TGTGCCAGCAGCTCGACAGGGTGGGGCAAAAACATTCAGTACTTC
J gene: TRBJ1-2; V gene: TRBV7-3; clone size: NA; D gene: TRBD1; CDR3 protein: CASSLDRGDGYTF; CDR3 DNA: TGTGCCAGCAGCTTAGACAGGGGTGATGGCTACACCTTC
J gene: TRBJ1-4; V gene: TRBV5-4; clone size: NA; D gene: NA; CDR3 protein: CASSPKDSRFQKLFF; CDR3 DNA: TGTGCCAGCAGCCCTAAGGACAGCCGTTTTCAAAAACTGTTTTTT
J gene: TRBJ2-3; V gene: TRBV20-1; clone size: NA; D gene: NA; CDR3 protein: CSASSSLDTDTQYF; CDR3 DNA: TGCAGTGCTAGTAGTAGTCTAGACACAGATACGCAGTATTTT
J gene: TRBJ1-3; V gene: TRBV19; clone size: NA; D gene: NA; CDR3 protein: CASMGEVSGHTIYF; CDR3 DNA: TGTGCCAGTATGGGGGAGGTCAGCGGCCACACCATATATTTT
J gene: TRBJ1-4; V gene: TRBV2; clone size: NA; D gene: TRBD1; CDR3 protein: CASSSLPGQKFANEKLFF; CDR3 DNA: TGTGCCAGCAGTTCGCTTCCGGGACAGAAATTCGCTAATGAAAAACTGTTTTTT
J gene: TRBJ2-2; V gene: TRBV4-1; clone size: NA; D gene: NA; CDR3 protein: CASSQDVASNTGELFF; CDR3 DNA: TGCGCCAGCAGCCAAGATGTAGCCTCGAACACCGGGGAGCTGTTTTTT
J gene: TRBJ2-7; V gene: TRBV5-5; clone size: few; D gene: TRBD1; CDR3 protein: CASSTLRQGSDEQYF; CDR3 DNA: TGTGCCAGCAGCACTCTCCGACAGGGGTCCGACGAGCAGTACTTC
J gene: TRBJ2-2; V gene: TRBV6-2/TRBV6-3; clone size: NA; D gene: NA; CDR3 protein: CASSYVGPGSGELFF; CDR3 DNA: TGTGCCAGCAGTTACGTGGGGCCCGGGTCCGGGGAGCTGTTTTTT
J gene: TRBJ2-1; V gene: TRBV5-1; clone size: once; D gene: NA; CDR3 protein: CASREVGGLSSYNEQFF; CDR3 DNA: TGCGCCAGCAGGGAGGTTGGGGGCCTGAGCTCCTACAATGAGCAGTTCTTC
J gene: TRBJ1-6; V gene: TRBV4-1; clone size: NA; D gene: NA; CDR3 protein: CASSQELGGAGSPLHF; CDR3 DNA: TGCGCCAGCAGCCAAGAATTAGGCGGGGCTGGTTCACCCCTCCACTTT
J gene: TRBJ2-1; V gene: TRBV15; clone size: NA; D gene: TRBD1; CDR3 protein: CATSSPLQGWTYNEQFF; CDR3 DNA: TGTGCCACCAGCAGCCCCTTACAGGGGTGGACCTACAATGAGCAGTTCTTC
J gene: TRBJ1-2; V gene: TRBV14; clone size: NA; D gene: NA; CDR3 protein: CASSPLAGDYGYTF; CDR3 DNA: TGTGCCAGCAGCCCTTTGGCAGGGGACTATGGCTACACCTTC